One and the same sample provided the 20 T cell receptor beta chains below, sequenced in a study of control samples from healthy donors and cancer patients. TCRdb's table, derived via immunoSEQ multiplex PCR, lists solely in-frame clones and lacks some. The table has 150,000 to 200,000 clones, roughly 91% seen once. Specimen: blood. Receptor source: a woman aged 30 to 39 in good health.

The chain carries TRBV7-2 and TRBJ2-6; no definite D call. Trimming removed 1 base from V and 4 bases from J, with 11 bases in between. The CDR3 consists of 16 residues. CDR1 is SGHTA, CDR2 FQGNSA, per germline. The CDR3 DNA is TGTGCCAGCAGCTTAGGGCAGGTTGTGGGGGCCAACGTCCTGACTTTC. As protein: CASSLGQVVGANVLTF.

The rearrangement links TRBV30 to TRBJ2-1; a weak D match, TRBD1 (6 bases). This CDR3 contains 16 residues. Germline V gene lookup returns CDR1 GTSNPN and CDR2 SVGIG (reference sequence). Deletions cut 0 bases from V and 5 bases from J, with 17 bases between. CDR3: CAWSVLPRGPHNEQFF. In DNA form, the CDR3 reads TGTGCCTGGAGTGTACTCCCCAGGGGACCACACAATGAGCAGTTCTTC.

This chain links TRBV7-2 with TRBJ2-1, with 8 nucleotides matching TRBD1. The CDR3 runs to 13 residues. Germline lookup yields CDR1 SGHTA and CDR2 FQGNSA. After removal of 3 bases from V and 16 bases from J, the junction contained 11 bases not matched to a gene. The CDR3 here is CASSFNPQTGVFF. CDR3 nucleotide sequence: TGTGCCAGCAGCTTTAATCCCCAGACAGGGGTATTCTTC.

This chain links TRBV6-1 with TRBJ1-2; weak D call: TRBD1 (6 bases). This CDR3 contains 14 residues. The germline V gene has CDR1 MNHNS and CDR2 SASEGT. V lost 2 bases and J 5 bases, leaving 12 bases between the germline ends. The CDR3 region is CASSESWTAYGYTF. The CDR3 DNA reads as TGTGCCAGCAGTGAATCCTGGACAGCGTATGGCTACACCTTC.

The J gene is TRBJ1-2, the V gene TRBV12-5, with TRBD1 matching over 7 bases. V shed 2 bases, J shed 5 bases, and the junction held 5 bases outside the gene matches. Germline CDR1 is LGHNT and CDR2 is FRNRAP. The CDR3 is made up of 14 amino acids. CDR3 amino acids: CASGLSDRRYGYTF. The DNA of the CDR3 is TGTGCTAGTGGTTTGTCGGACAGGAGGTATGGCTACACCTTC.

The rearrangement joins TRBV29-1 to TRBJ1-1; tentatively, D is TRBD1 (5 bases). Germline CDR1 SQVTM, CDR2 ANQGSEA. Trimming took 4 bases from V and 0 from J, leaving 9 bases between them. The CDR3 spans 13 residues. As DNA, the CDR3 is TGCAGCGTTGGTGAGGGACTGAACACTGAAGCTTTCTTT. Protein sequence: CSVGEGLNTEAFF.

The CDR3 protein is CASSDHRANSPLHF. In DNA, the CDR3 is TGTGCCAGCAGTGACCACAGGGCGAATTCACCCCTCCACTTT. V and J are TRBV6-4 and TRBJ1-6; D may be TRBD1 (6 bases). V lost 2 bases to trimming and J lost 7 bases, with 9 bases between them. Germline CDR1 MRHNA, CDR2 SNTAGT. This CDR3 is 14 amino acids long.

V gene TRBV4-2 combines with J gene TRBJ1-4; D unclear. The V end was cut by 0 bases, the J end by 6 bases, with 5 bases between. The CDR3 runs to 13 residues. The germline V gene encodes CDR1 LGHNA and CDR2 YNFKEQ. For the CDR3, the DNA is TGTGCCAGCAGCCAAGATCGTGATGAAAAACTGTTTTTT. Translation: CASSQDRDEKLFF.

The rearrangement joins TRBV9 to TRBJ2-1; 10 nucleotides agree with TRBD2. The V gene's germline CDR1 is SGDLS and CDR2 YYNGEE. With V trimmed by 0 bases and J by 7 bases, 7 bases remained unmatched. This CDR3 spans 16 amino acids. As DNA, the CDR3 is TGTGCCAGCAGCGTAGATTTAGCGGGAGGTGGGAATGAGCAGTTCTTC. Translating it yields CASSVDLAGGGNEQFF.

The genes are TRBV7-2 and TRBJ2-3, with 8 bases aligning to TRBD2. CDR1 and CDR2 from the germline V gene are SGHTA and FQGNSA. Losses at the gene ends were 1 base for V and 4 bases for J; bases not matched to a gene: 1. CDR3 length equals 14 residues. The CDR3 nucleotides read TGTGCCAGCAGCTTAGGGCGGGGGGCAGATACGCAGTATTTT. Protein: CASSLGRGADTQYF.

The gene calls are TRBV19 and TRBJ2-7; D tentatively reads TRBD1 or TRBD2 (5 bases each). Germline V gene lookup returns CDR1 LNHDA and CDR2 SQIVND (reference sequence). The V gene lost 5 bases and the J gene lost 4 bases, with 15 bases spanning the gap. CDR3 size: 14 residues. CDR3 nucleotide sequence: TGTGCCAGTAGTTCCCCGGGACCGATATACGAGCAGTACTTC. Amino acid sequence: CASSSPGPIYEQYF.

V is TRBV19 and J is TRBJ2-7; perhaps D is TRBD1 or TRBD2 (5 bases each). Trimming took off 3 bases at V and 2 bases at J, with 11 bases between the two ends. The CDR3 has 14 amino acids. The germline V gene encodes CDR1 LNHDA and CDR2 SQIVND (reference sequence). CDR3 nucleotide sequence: TGTGCCAGTAGTATTCCCGGGACCACCTACGAGCAGTACTTC. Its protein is CASSIPGTTYEQYF.

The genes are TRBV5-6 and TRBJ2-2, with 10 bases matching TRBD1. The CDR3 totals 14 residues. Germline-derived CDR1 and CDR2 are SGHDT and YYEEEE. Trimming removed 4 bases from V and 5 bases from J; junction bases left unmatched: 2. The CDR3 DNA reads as TGTGCCAGCAGCGGACAGGGGGGGACCGGGGAGCTGTTTTTT. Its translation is CASSGQGGTGELFF.

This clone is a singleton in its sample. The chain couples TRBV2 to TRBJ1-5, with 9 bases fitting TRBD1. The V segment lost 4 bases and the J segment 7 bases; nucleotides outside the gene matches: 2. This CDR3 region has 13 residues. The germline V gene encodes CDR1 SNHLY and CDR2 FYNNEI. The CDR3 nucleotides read TGTGCCAGCAGTGGGGACAGGGAACAGCCCCAGCATTTT. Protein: CASSGDREQPQHF.

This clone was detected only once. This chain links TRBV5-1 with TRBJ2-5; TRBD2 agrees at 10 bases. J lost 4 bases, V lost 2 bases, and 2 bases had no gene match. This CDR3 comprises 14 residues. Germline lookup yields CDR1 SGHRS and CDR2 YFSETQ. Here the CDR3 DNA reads TGCGCCAGCAGCTTAGCTAGCGGGAGAGAGACCCAGTACTTC. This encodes CASSLASGRETQYF. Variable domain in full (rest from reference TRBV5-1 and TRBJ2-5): KAGVTQTPRYLIKTRGQQVTLSCSPISGHRSVSWYQQTPGQGLQFLFEYFSETQRNKGNFPGRFSGRQFSNSRSEMNVSTLELGDSALYLCASSLASGRETQYFGPGTRLLVL.

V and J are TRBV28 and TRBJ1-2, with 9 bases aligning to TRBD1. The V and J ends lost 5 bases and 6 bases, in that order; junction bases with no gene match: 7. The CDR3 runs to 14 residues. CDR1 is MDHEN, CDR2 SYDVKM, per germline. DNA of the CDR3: TGTGCCAGCAGTGGAAAACAGGGGGCCCATGGCTACACCTTC. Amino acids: CASSGKQGAHGYTF.

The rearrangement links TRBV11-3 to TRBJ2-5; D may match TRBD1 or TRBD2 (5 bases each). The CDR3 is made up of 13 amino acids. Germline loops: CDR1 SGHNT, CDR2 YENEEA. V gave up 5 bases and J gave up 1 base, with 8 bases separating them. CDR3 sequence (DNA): TGTGCCAGCAGCGGGACCGCCCAAGAGACCCAGTACTTC. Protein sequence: CASSGTAQETQYF.

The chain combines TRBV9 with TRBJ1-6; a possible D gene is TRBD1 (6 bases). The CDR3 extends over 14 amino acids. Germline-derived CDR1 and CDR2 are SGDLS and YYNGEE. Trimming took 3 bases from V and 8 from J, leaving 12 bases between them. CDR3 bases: TGTGCCAGCAGCGCCGACCACAGGGATTCACCCCTCCACTTT. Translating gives CASSADHRDSPLHF.

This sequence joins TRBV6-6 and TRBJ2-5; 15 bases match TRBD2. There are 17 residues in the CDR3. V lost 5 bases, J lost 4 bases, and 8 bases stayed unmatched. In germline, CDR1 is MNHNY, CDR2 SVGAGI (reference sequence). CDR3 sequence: CASSLGLAGGPGETQYF. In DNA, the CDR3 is TGTGCCAGCAGTCTCGGACTAGCGGGAGGGCCGGGAGAGACCCAGTACTTC.

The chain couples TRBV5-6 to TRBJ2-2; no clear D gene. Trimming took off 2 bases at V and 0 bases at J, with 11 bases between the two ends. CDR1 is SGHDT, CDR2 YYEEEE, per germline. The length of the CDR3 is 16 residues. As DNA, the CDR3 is TGTGCCAGCAGCTTATATTCAGGTGCGAACACCGGGGAGCTGTTTTTT. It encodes CASSLYSGANTGELFF.